The subject of this entry is one T cell receptor (beta chain). Original methodology: Counts of nucleated cells, estimated from reference gene primer amplification, were obtained. TCRdb keeps only in-frame clones here, not all; method: immunoSEQ multiplex PCR. V and J calls and clone size come straight from that table; D and trimming were deduced from the DNA. The sample carries a few hundred thousand clones, 88% recorded once. This CDR3 region has 19 residues. Trimming removed 3 bases from V and 0 bases from J; junction bases left unmatched: 13. Germline CDR1 and CDR2: LNHDA and SQIVND (reference sequence). Residents of 24 US areas, aged about 18 to 89 years, made up the participants. Participants had their cohort set by participant-reported clinical history. This sample was included in a study of blood T cell repertoires in COVID-19. Overall study context: Specimens from acute and convalescent COVID-19 originated in the United States, Italy and Spain.

V usage is TRBV19 and J usage is TRBJ1-1; TRBD1 matches at 10 bases. This TCR was sampled from a woman under 30 who had recovered from COVID-19. Specimen: PBMCs or T cells enriched from blood (not recorded which). The CDR3 loop reads CASSMFGTGDGRLNTEAFF. The CDR3 DNA follows: TGTGCCAGTAGTATGTTTGGGACAGGGGACGGCAGACTGAACACTGAAGCTTTCTTT.